These 22 T cell receptor beta chains originate from one sample sequenced in a study of blood T cell repertoires in COVID-19. Repertoires were generated with immunoSEQ multiplex PCR, while TCRdb's copy carries only in-frame clones and drops some. The sample has some 180,000 clones, around nine tenths seen once. Sequencing was done on a sample of peripheral blood. Receptors were obtained from a man between 50 and 59 years old who had recovered from COVID-19.

The CDR3, as DNA: TGTGCCAGCAGTGAACGACAGGGGGCGTCGCAGTACTTC. Translating it yields CASSERQGASQYF. The chain uses TRBV6-1 and TRBJ2-7, with 10 nucleotides matching TRBD1. The CDR3 spans 13 residues. Trimming at V came to 2 bases and at J to 9 bases, leaving 4 bases not matched to a gene. Germline V gene lookup returns CDR1 MNHNS and CDR2 SASEGT.

Only one count was recorded for this clone. The chain has TRBV5-1 and TRBJ2-7; 8 bases map to TRBD2. Germline lookup yields CDR1 SGHRS and CDR2 YFSETQ. The CDR3 has 19 amino acids. The V and J ends lost 5 bases and 0 bases, in that order; junction bases with no gene match: 19. CDR3 bases: TGCGCCAGCAGGACGAGGGGTGGGGATAGCGGGAAGAGCTCCTACGAGCAGTACTTC. Protein sequence: CASRTRGGDSGKSSYEQYF.

This chain joins TRBV9 and TRBJ2-7; 7 positions match TRBD1. The CDR3 has 14 amino acids. Trimming took 3 bases from V and 4 from J; bases not matched to a gene: 7. The V gene's germline CDR1 is SGDLS and CDR2 YYNGEE. Here the CDR3 reads CASSATTGLYEQYF. DNA of the CDR3: TGTGCCAGCAGCGCAACGACAGGGCTGTACGAGCAGTACTTC.

The chain recombines TRBV6-6 with TRBJ2-5; the D gene is possibly TRBD1 (5 bases). V lost 4 bases to trimming and J lost 5 bases, with 17 bases between them. Germline CDR1 and CDR2: MNHNY and SVGAGI (reference sequence). CDR3 size: 15 residues. The CDR3 sequence is CASSSSRGGVETQYF. The CDR3 coding sequence is TGTGCCAGCAGTTCTTCTAGGGGCGGTGTGGAGACCCAGTACTTC.

The V gene is TRBV6-5, the J gene TRBJ1-2, with D possibly being TRBD1 (5 bases). The germline V and J ends were trimmed by 5 bases and 2 bases, with 15 bases remaining between them. This CDR3 is 15 amino acids long. Germline loops: CDR1 MNHEY, CDR2 SVGAGI. The CDR3 spells CASSPPGQLNYGYTF. The CDR3 nucleotides are TGTGCCAGCAGTCCCCCTGGACAACTCAACTATGGCTACACCTTC.

This rearrangement joins TRBV5-1 to TRBJ2-5; D possibly corresponds to TRBD1 (5 bases). V shed 5 bases and J shed 2 bases, with 16 bases lying between them. Per the germline V gene, CDR1 is SGHRS and CDR2 is YFSETQ. This CDR3 is 15 amino acids long. CDR3 nucleotides: TGCGCCAGCAGAGTAGCAGGGCCAGCACAAGAGACCCAGTACTTC. This encodes CASRVAGPAQETQYF.

The chain couples TRBV15 to TRBJ1-2; TRBD1 matches 7 bases. Germline V gene sequence: CDR1 LNHNV, CDR2 YYDKDF (reference sequence). The CDR3 runs 14 residues. J gave up 8 bases and V 3 bases, and 9 bases lay outside the gene matches. The DNA for the CDR3 is TGTGCCACCAGCAGTGGACAGGTTGAGCGCGGCTACACCTTC. This sequence encodes CATSSGQVERGYTF.

The chain links TRBV20-1 to TRBJ2-3, with D tentatively TRBD2 (6 bases). Germline lookup yields CDR1 DFQATT and CDR2 SNEGSKA (reference sequence). The CDR3 runs 15 residues. Trimming took 3 bases from V and 2 from J, leaving 15 bases between them. The CDR3 loop reads CSASLGRGDTDTQYF. The CDR3 DNA reads as TGCAGTGCTAGTCTGGGGCGGGGAGACACAGATACGCAGTATTTT.

The J gene is TRBJ1-3, the V gene TRBV7-6; no clear D. CDR3 length: 16 amino acids. Germline V gene data show CDR1 as SGHVS and CDR2 as FNYEAQ. Trimming pared 3 bases from V and 1 base from J, leaving 13 bases between. The CDR3 spells CASSLARPVSGNTIYF. As DNA, the CDR3 is TGTGCCAGCAGCTTGGCCAGGCCAGTATCTGGAAACACCATATATTTT.

The rearrangement links TRBV18 to TRBJ1-5; 12 bases agree with TRBD1. V gave up 3 bases and J gave up 4 bases; unmatched junction bases: 4. Germline V CDR1 and CDR2: KGHSH, LQKENI. The CDR3 has 16 residues. In DNA, the CDR3 is TGTGCCAGCTCACCCGGGACAGGGGGCTGGAATCAGCCCCAGCATTTT. Translated: CASSPGTGGWNQPQHF. The variable domain in full, with the rest retrieved from reference TRBV18 and TRBJ1-5, is NAGVMQNPRHLVRRRGQEARLRCSPMKGHSHVYWYRQLPEEGLKFMVYLQKENIIDESGMPKERFSAEFPKEGPSILRIQQVVRGDSAAYFCASSPGTGGWNQPQHFGDGTRLSIL.

CDR3 sequence (DNA): TGTGCCAGCAGTTACGGTAGGGAGGCTTACGAGCAGTACTTC. Translating gives CASSYGREAYEQYF. The genes are TRBV6-6 and TRBJ2-7; maybe TRBD2 (6 bases). The V end was cut by 2 bases, the J end by 4 bases, with 12 bases between. The CDR3 extends over 14 amino acids. Germline V gives CDR1 MNHNY, CDR2 SVGAGI (reference sequence).

The J gene is TRBJ2-6, the V gene TRBV7-2, with TRBD1 matching 7 bases. V was clipped by 1 base and J by 0 bases; unmatched bases: 9. CDR1 and CDR2 (germline): SGHTA, FQGNSA. There are 19 residues in the CDR3. Here the CDR3 reads CASSLVMPGQFSGANVLTF. The CDR3 bases are TGTGCCAGCAGCTTAGTTATGCCGGGACAGTTCTCTGGGGCCAACGTCCTGACTTTC.

The chain combines TRBV7-3 with TRBJ1-1; weak D call: TRBD1 (6 bases). The V and J ends lost 2 bases and 4 bases respectively, with 11 bases between them. Germline CDR1 reads SGHTA; CDR2 reads FQGTGA. The CDR3 is 14 residues long. In DNA, the CDR3 is TGTGCCAGCAGCTTACAGGGAGGGGGCACTGAAGCTTTCTTT. Its protein product is CASSLQGGGTEAFF.

The V gene is TRBV7-2, the J gene TRBJ2-7; perhaps TRBD2 as D (7 bases). Germline CDR1 reads SGHTA; CDR2 reads FQGNSA. V was pared by 5 bases and J by 2 bases, with 16 bases between. The CDR3 sequence is 15 residues long. CDR3 in amino acids: CASSVGGLAAYEQYF. The CDR3 region has the DNA TGTGCCAGCAGCGTAGGGGGTCTAGCGGCCTACGAGCAGTACTTC.

This rearrangement joins TRBV5-1 to TRBJ2-1; the match to TRBD2 covers 9 bases. The CDR3 has 15 amino acids. CDR1 and CDR2 (germline): SGHRS, YFSETQ. V trimming: 3 bases; J trimming: 2 bases; junction bases outside the gene matches: 3. CDR3 DNA: TGCGCCAGCAGCTCAGTAGCGGGGGCCTACAATGAGCAGTTCTTC. Translation gives CASSSVAGAYNEQFF.

The V gene is TRBV10-3, the J gene TRBJ1-5, with TRBD1 identical over 7 bases. Germline V lookup: CDR1 ENHRY, CDR2 SYGVKD. CDR3 length equals 15 residues. V was pared by 6 bases and J by 1 base, with 6 bases of the junction left unmatched. The CDR3 DNA follows: TGTGCCATCAGGGGGGACAGTGGGAGCAATCAGCCCCAGCATTTT. Residues: CAIRGDSGSNQPQHF.

The V call is TRBV5-1, the J call TRBJ2-3; perhaps TRBD2 as D (6 bases). The CDR3 runs to 16 residues. The ends were cut back, 0 bases at V and 4 bases at J, with 15 bases in the middle. Germline CDR1 SGHRS, CDR2 YFSETQ. The CDR3: CASSLALAAGSDTQYF. In nucleotides, the CDR3 is TGCGCCAGCAGCTTGGCCTTAGCGGCTGGATCAGATACGCAGTATTTT.

The chain employs TRBV2 and TRBJ2-3, with 9 nucleotides matching TRBD1. CDR3 length: 15 amino acids. V lost 3 bases, J lost 4 bases, and 5 bases stayed unmatched. Germline-derived CDR1 and CDR2 are SNHLY and FYNNEI. CDR3 coding DNA: TGTGCCAGCAGTGATGACAGGGGGGCGGCAGATACGCAGTATTTT. Its translation is CASSDDRGAADTQYF.

This clone was found once. V is TRBV7-3 and J is TRBJ2-2; 11 positions match TRBD2. The CDR3 runs 14 residues. Trimming removed 8 bases from V and 6 bases from J; junction bases left unmatched: 5. CDR1 is SGHTA and CDR2 is FQGTGA in the germline V gene. As DNA, the CDR3 is TGTGCCAGCGGTCAACTAGCGGGAGCCGGGGAGCTGTTTTTT. It codes for CASGQLAGAGELFF. Full variable domain (missing parts from reference TRBV7-3 and TRBJ2-2): GAGVSQTPSNKVTEKGKYVELRCDPISGHTALYWYRQSLGQGPEFLIYFQGTGAADDSGLPNDRFFAVRPEGSVSTLKIQRTERGDSAVYLCASGQLAGAGELFFGEGSRLTVL.

The chain uses TRBV19 and TRBJ1-4, with 8 bases lining up with TRBD1. The CDR3 contains 15 residues. Losses at the gene ends were 6 bases for V and 3 bases for J; bases not matched to a gene: 6. Germline V gene lookup returns CDR1 LNHDA and CDR2 SQIVND (reference sequence). CDR3 region: CASSKGGQANEKLFF. CDR3 in DNA: TGTGCCAGTAGCAAAGGGGGACAGGCTAATGAAAAACTGTTTTTT.

This chain joins TRBV6-2 or TRBV6-3 and TRBJ2-1; the D is unclear. Trimming took off 2 bases at V and 0 bases at J, with 8 bases between the two ends. The germline V gene has CDR1 MNHEY and CDR2 SVGEGT. The CDR3 is 15 residues long. The CDR3 loop is CASSYGVGSYNEQFF. In DNA form, the CDR3 reads TGTGCCAGCAGTTACGGAGTGGGCTCCTACAATGAGCAGTTCTTC.

The chain carries TRBV6-5 and TRBJ2-1; 8 bases line up with TRBD2. V lost 0 bases and J lost 6; bases outside the gene matches: 7. Germline CDR1 is MNHEY and CDR2 is SVGAGI. This CDR3 contains 16 residues. CDR3 DNA: TGTGCCAGCAGTTACTCAACTAGCGGAAGTTCCAATGAGCAGTTCTTC. Translating it yields CASSYSTSGSSNEQFF.